This TCR beta chain was sequenced for a study of control samples from healthy donors and cancer patients. Measured with immunoSEQ multiplex PCR; TCRdb has only the in-frame clones, and not every one. The profile covers about 150,000 clones, with approximately 93% appearing a single time and less than 6% taken by the ten largest. The germline gives CDR1 SGHAT, CDR2 FQNNGV. The ends were cut back, 6 bases at V and 6 bases at J, with 14 bases in the middle. This CDR3 spans 14 amino acids. This receptor was taken from a man aged 18 to 29 in good health. Sequenced sample: blood. The chain is built from TRBV11-2 and TRBJ1-4; no reliable D call. The CDR3 region is CASSMNPGDEKLFF. Written as DNA, the CDR3 is TGTGCCAGCAGTATGAACCCCGGAGATGAAAAACTGTTTTTT.